This T cell receptor (beta chain) was profiled in a study of vaccination effects on CD4 cells after COVID-19. Profiling relied on immunoSEQ multiplex PCR, and the TCRdb table lists in-frame clones only, not all of them. The table has approximately 12,000 clones, over 60% seen once; the top ten hold more than 8%. Prior to sequencing, the ViraFEST assay stimulated PBMC with viral peptide pools, which expanded the antigen-specific CD4+ T cells. Culture lasted 10 days before CD4+ T cell isolation. BNT162b2 vaccine or mRNA-1273 vaccine was given to participants in two doses. Germline lookup yields CDR1 SGHKS and CDR2 YYEKEE (reference sequence). The length of the CDR3 is 17 residues. Losses at the gene ends were 0 bases for V and 9 bases for J; bases not matched to a gene: 12. There are a few counts of this clone. Its target is unknown.

The receptor's source is a human donor who received a COVID-19 vaccine. The rearrangement uses TRBV5-5 and TRBJ1-6; 7 bases match TRBD1. The material sequenced was CD4+ T cells from PBMCs cultured with SARS-CoV-2 spike peptides, taken after COVID-19 vaccination. CDR3 DNA: TGTGCCAGCAGCTTGGGAACACAGGGGAAAGTTGGTTCACCCCTCCACTTT. Protein: CASSLGTQGKVGSPLHF. Full variable domain (missing parts from reference TRBV5-5 and TRBJ1-6): DAGVTQSPTHLIKTRGQQVTLRCSPISGHKSVSWYQQVLGQGPQFIFQYYEKEERGRGNFPDRFSARQFPNYSSELNVNALLLGDSALYLCASSLGTQGKVGSPLHFGNGTRLTVT.